Below, one T cell receptor beta chain is given with its context. A J-beta primer mix and a sample-barcoded 5' primer were used in a second PCR of about 7 to 12 cycles. TCRdb reprocessed the 5' RACE reads with MiXCR, giving one entry per CDR3 protein. This table holds around 1,600,000 distinct CDR3 sequences, approximately 43% found once. This entry is derived from a study of blood T cells in healthy people across ages. The J segment lost 1 base and the V segment lost 7 bases, leaving 11 bases of the junction unmatched. Germline assignment: CDR1 KGHDR and CDR2 SFDVKD. The CDR3 is made up of 16 amino acids.

The TCR sequence derives from a young woman in good health. The sequencing input was blood. The chain links TRBV24-1 to TRBJ2-7; 8 bases fit TRBD1. The CDR3 protein is CATRNPKTGGSYEQYF. The CDR3 nucleotides read TGTGCCACCAGAAACCCCAAAACAGGGGGGTCCTACGAGCAGTACTTC.